This TCR beta chain is from a study of blood T cell repertoires in COVID-19. Only in-frame clones appear in the TCRdb table, and some are missing; sequencing was by immunoSEQ multiplex PCR. The sample has more than 400,000 clones, approximately 85% seen once; the top ten hold 3% to 3.5%. CDR3 size: 17 residues. V was clipped by 4 bases and J by 1 base; unmatched bases: 5. CDR1 and CDR2 (germline): SNHLY, FYNNEI. The chain employs TRBV2 and TRBJ2-1; 12 bases align to TRBD2. The material sequenced was peripheral blood. The TCR comes from a human donor in a cohort sampled during active COVID-19. CDR3: CASSGWLAGGSYNEQFF. The CDR3 region has the DNA TGTGCCAGCAGTGGCTGGCTAGCGGGAGGGTCCTACAATGAGCAGTTCTTC.